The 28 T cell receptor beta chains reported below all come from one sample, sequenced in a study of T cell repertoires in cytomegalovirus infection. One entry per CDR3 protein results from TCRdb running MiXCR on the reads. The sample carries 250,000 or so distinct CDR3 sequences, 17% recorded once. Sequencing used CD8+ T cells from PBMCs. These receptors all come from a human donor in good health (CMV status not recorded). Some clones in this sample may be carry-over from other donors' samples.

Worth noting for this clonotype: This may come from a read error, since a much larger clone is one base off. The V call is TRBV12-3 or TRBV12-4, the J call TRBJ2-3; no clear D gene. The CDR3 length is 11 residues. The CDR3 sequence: CAGSFADTQYF. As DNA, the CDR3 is TGTGCCGGCAGTTTCGCAGATACGCAGTATTTT.

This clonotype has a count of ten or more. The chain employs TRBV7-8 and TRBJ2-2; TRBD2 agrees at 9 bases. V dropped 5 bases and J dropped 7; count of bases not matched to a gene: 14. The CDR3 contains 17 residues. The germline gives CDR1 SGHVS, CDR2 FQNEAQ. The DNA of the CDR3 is TGTGCCAGCAGCCCGACTACGGGCGGGGGGGCCAGCGGGGAGCTGTTTTTT. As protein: CASSPTTGGGASGELFF.

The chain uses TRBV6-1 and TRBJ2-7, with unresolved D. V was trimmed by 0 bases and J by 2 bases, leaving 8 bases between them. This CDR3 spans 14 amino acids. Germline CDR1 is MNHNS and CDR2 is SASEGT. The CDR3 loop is CASSEAQLTYEQYF. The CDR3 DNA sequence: TGTGCCAGCAGTGAAGCACAGCTCACCTACGAGCAGTACTTC.

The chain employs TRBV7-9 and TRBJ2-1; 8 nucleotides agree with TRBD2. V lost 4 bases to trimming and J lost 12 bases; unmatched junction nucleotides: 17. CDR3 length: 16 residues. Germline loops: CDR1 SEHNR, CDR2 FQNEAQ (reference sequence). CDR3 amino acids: CASSSSTSGVERWQFF. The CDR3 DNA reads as TGTGCCAGCAGCTCTTCAACTAGCGGAGTCGAGCGGTGGCAGTTCTTC.

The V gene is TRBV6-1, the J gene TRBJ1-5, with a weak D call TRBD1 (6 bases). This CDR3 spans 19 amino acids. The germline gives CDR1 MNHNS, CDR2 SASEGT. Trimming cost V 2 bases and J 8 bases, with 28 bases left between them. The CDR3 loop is CASSELGTLNMALGEPQHF. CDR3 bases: TGTGCCAGCAGTGAACTCGGGACACTAAACATGGCACTGGGAGAGCCCCAGCATTTT.

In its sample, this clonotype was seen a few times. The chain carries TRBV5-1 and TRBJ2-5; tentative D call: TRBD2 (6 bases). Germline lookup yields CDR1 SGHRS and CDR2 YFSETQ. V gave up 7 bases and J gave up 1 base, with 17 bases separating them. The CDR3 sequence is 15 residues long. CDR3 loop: CASAAHGGSQETQYF. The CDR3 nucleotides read TGCGCCAGCGCCGCGCACGGGGGTTCCCAAGAGACCCAGTACTTC. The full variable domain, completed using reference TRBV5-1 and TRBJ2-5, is KAGVTQTPRYLIKTRGQQVTLSCSPISGHRSVSWYQQTPGQGLQFLFEYFSETQRNKGNFPGRFSGRQFSNSRSEMNVSTLELGDSALYLCASAAHGGSQETQYFGPGTRLLVL.

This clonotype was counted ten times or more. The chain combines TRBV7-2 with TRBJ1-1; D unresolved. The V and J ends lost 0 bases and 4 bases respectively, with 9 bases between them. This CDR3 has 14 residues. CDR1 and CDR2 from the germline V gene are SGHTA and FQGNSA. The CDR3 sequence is CASSLAAGVTEAFF. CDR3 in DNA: TGTGCCAGCAGCTTAGCCGCAGGAGTCACTGAAGCTTTCTTT. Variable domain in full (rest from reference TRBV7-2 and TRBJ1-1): GAGVSQSPSNKVTEKGKDVELRCDPISGHTALYWYRQSLGQGLEFLIYFQGNSAPDKSGLPSDRFSAERTGGSVSTLTIQRTQQEDSAVYLCASSLAAGVTEAFFGQGTRLTVV.

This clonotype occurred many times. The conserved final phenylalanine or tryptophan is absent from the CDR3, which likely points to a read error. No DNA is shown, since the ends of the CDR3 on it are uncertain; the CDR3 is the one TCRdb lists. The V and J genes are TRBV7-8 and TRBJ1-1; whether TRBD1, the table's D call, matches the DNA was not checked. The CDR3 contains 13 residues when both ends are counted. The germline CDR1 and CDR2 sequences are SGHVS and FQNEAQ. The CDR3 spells CASSPLGQGPLPL.

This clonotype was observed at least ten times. CDR3 DNA sequence: TGTGCCAGCAGCTTAATAGCGGGCAGCACAGATACGCAGTATTTT. This sequence encodes CASSLIAGSTDTQYF. The chain carries TRBV7-9 and TRBJ2-3; the match to TRBD2 covers 7 bases. The germline V gene has CDR1 SEHNR and CDR2 FQNEAQ (reference sequence). The CDR3 totals 15 residues. V lost 2 bases and J lost 0; bases outside the gene matches: 2.

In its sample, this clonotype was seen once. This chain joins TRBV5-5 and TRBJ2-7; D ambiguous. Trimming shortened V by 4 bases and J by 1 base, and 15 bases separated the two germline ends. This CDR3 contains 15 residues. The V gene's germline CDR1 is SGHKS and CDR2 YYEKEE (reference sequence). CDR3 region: CASSVSGWGSYEQYF. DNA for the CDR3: TGTGCCAGCAGCGTTTCCGGATGGGGATCCTACGAGCAGTACTTC.

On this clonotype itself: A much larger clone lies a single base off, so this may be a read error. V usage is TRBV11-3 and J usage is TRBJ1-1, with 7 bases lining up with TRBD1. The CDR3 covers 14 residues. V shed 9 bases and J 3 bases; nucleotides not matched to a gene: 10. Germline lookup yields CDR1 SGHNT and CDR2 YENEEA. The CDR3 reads CASVPDRVHTEAFF. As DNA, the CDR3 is TGTGCCAGTGTCCCCGACAGGGTCCACACTGAAGCTTTCTTT.

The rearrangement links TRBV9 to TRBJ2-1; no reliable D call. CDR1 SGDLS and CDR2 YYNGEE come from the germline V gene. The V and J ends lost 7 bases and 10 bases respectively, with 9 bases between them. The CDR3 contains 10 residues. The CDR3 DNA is TGTGCCAGCGCCGGGTCCGAGCAGTTCTTC. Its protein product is CASAGSEQFF.

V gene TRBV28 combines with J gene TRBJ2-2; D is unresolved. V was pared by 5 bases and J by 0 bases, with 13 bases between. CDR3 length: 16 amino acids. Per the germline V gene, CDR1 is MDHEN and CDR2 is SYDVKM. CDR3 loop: CASSPIAIPNTGELFF. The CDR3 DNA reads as TGTGCCAGCAGTCCTATCGCGATCCCGAACACCGGGGAGCTGTTTTTT. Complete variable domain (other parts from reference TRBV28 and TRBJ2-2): DVKVTQSSRYLVKRTGEKVFLECVQDMDHENMFWYRQDPGLGLRLIYFSYDVKMKEKGDIPEGYSVSREKKERFSLILESASTNQTSMYLCASSPIAIPNTGELFFGEGSRLTVL.

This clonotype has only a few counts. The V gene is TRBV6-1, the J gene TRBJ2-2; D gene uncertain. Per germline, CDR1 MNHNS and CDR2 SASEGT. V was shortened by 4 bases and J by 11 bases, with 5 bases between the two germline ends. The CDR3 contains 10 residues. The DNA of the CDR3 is TGTGCCAGCAGTGGCCCCGAGCTGTTTTTT. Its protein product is CASSGPELFF.

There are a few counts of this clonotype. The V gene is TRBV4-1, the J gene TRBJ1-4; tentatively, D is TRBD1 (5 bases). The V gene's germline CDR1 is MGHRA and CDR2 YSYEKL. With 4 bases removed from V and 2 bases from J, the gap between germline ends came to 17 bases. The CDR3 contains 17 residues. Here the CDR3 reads CASSPGRGGGTNEKLFF. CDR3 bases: TGCGCCAGCAGCCCAGGGCGGGGGGGAGGCACTAATGAAAAACTGTTTTTT.

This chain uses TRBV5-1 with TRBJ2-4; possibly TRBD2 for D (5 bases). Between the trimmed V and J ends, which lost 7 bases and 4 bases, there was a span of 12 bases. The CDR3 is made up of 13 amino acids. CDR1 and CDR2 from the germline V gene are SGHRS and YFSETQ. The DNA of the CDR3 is TGCGCCAGCCCGGGGTGGCGGAAAAACATTCAGTACTTC. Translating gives CASPGWRKNIQYF.

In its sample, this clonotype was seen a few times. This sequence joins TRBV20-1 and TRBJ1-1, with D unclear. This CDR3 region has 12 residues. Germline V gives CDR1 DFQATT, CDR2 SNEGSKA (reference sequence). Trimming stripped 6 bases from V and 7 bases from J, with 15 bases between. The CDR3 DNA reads TGCAGTGCGGCCCGTGGGATCGGTGAAGCTTTCTTT. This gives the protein CSAARGIGEAFF.

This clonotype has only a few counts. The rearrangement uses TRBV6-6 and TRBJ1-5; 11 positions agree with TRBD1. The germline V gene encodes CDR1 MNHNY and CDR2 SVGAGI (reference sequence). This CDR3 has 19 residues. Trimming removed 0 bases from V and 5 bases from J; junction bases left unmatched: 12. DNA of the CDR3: TGTGCCAGCAGTTACTCGAGGACAGGGGGCGCGGGCCCCCATCAGCCCCAGCATTTT. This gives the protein CASSYSRTGGAGPHQPQHF.

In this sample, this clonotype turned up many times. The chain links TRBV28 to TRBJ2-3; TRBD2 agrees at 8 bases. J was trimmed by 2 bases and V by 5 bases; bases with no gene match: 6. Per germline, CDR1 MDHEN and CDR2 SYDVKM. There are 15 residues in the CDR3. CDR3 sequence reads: CASSDPGLVTDTQYF. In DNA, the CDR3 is TGTGCCAGCAGTGATCCGGGACTAGTCACAGATACGCAGTATTTT.

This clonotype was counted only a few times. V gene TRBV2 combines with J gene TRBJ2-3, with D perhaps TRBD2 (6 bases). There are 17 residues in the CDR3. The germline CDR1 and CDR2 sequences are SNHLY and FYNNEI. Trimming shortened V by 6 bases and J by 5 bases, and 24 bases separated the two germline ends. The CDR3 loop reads CASSVPRLGKEGDTQYF. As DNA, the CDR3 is TGTGCCAGCAGCGTTCCCAGACTGGGCAAGGAGGGAGATACGCAGTATTTT.

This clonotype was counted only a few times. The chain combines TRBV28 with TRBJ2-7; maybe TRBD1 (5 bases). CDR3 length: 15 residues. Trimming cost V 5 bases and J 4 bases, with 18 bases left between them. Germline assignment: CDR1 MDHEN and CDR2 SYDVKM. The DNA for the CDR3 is TGTGCCAGCAGTGGCCCAATGGGTAAGGGGTACGAGCAGTACTTC. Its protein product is CASSGPMGKGYEQYF.

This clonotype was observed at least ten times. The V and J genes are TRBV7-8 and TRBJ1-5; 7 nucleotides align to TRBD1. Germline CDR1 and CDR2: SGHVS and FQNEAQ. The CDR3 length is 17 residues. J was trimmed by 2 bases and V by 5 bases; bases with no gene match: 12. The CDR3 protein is CASSPSQTGFGNQPQHF. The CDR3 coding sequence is TGTGCCAGCAGCCCTTCCCAGACAGGGTTCGGCAATCAGCCCCAGCATTTT.

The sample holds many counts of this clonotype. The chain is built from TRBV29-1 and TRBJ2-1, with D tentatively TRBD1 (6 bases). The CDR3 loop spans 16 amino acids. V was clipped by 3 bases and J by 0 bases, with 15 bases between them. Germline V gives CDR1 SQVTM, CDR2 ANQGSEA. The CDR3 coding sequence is TGCAGCGTTGAGGCGCCCGACAGGACCTCCTACAATGAGCAGTTCTTC. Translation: CSVEAPDRTSYNEQFF.

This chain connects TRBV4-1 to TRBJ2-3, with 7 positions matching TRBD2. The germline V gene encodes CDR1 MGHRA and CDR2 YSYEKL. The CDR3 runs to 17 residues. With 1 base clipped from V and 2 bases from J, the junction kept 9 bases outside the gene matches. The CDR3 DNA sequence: TGCGCCAGCAGCCAAGCCCCGAGCGGGGCACTCACAGATACGCAGTATTTT. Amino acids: CASSQAPSGALTDTQYF.

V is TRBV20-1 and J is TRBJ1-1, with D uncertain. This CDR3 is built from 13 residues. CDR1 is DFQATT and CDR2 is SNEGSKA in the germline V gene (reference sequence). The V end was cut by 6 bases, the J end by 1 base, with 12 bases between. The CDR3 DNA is TGCAGTGCGATACCTTGGGGGAACACTGAAGCTTTCTTT. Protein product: CSAIPWGNTEAFF.

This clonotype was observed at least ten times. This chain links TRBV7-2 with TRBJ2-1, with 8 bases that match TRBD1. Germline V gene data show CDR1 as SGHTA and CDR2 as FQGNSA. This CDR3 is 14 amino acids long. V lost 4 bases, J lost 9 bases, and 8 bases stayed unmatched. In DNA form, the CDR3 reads TGTGCCAGCAGCTCAGGGGGCTGGGTTGGTGAGCAGTTCTTC. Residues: CASSSGGWVGEQFF.

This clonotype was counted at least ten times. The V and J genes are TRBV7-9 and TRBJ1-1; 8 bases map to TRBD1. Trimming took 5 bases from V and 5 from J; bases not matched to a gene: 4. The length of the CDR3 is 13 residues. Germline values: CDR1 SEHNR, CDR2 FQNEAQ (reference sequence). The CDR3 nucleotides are TGTGCCAGCAGCCAACAGGGGGGGACTGAAGCTTTCTTT. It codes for CASSQQGGTEAFF.

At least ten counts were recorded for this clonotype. The CDR3 protein is CASRGPPPEAFF. CDR3 nucleotides: TGTGCCAGCAGGGGACCGCCCCCTGAAGCTTTCTTT. V gene TRBV6-1 combines with J gene TRBJ1-1; D possibly corresponds to TRBD1 (5 bases). With 6 bases removed from V and 6 bases from J, the gap between germline ends came to 11 bases. CDR1 is MNHNS and CDR2 is SASEGT in the germline V gene. The length of the CDR3 is 12 residues.